The 5 T cell receptor beta chains given below trace back to one sample, sequenced in a study of cytomegalovirus exposure and HLA in healthy donors. 60 Vbeta and 13 Jbeta primers were used in PCR. The protocol was immunoSEQ multiplex PCR, while the TCRdb copy is restricted to in-frame clones and leaves out a portion. In the table there are under 70,000 clones, more than 80% of which are singletons. Input material: PBMCs. The source is a woman younger than 45 in good health and CMV-seronegative.

The table lists this clone with a count of one. The DNA of the CDR3 is TGTGCCATCAGTGAGTCGACTAGCGGGACCTACGAGCAGTACTTC. This codes for CAISESTSGTYEQYF. V and J are TRBV10-3 and TRBJ2-7, with 11 bases lining up with TRBD2. The V and J ends lost 0 bases and 2 bases, in that order; junction bases with no gene match: 0. Germline assignment: CDR1 ENHRY and CDR2 SYGVKD. CDR3 length: 15 amino acids.

This chain joins TRBV7-2 and TRBJ1-3, with no clear D. CDR3 length: 18 residues. V was pared by 1 base and J by 0 bases, with 16 bases between. The germline CDR1 and CDR2 sequences are SGHTA and FQGNSA. CDR3 region: CASSLGFGLTSSGNTIYF. The CDR3 DNA sequence: TGTGCCAGCAGCTTAGGTTTCGGACTGACGAGCTCTGGAAACACCATATATTTT.

The chain is built from TRBV30 and TRBJ2-6; perhaps TRBD1 as D (6 bases). Germline-derived CDR1 and CDR2 are GTSNPN and SVGIG (reference sequence). Trimming stripped 6 bases from V and 1 base from J, with 10 bases between. The CDR3 sequence is 14 residues long. This CDR3 reads CACSTGSGANVLTF. CDR3 nucleotides: TGTGCCTGCTCAACAGGGTCTGGGGCCAACGTCCTGACTTTC.

This CDR3 is CASSWGDRGYEQYF. The DNA of the CDR3 is TGTGCCAGCAGCTGGGGGGACAGGGGCTACGAGCAGTACTTC. This rearrangement joins TRBV5-4 to TRBJ2-7, with TRBD1 identical over 10 bases. CDR3 length equals 14 residues. The ends lost 3 bases at V and 3 bases at J; junction bases unmatched: 3. Per germline, CDR1 SGHNT and CDR2 YYREEE (reference sequence).

This chain links TRBV6-1 with TRBJ1-6, with 8 bases identical to TRBD1. The CDR3 spans 19 residues. V shed 0 bases and J 4 bases; nucleotides not matched to a gene: 11. The germline CDR1 and CDR2 sequences are MNHNS and SASEGT. CDR3 protein: CASSEAQGQAAWYNSPLHF. The CDR3 coding sequence is TGTGCCAGCAGTGAAGCGCAGGGACAGGCGGCGTGGTATAATTCACCCCTCCACTTT.